Listed here are 22 T cell receptor beta chains from one sample, sequenced in a study of spatial heterogeneity in lung cancer. Study-wide results and limits: Tracking of tumor mutation counts was seen in expanded intratumoral alpha and beta TCR counts.

These receptors lack a known antigen. TCRdb re-analysed the 5' RACE reads in MiXCR, keeping a single row per CDR3 protein. The table includes fewer than 9,000 distinct CDR3 sequences, 7% detected once. This sample's time point: sample taken at primary tumor resection. Sequencing used lung tumor tissue, obtained at surgery. The receptor source for this set is a female donor with early-stage non-small cell lung cancer.

This clonotype has ten or more counts. The genes are TRBV29-1 and TRBJ1-2; D possibly corresponds to TRBD1 (5 bases). The CDR3 runs to 15 residues. V shed 7 bases and J shed 2 bases, with 20 bases lying between them. Germline CDR1 SQVTM, CDR2 ANQGSEA. CDR3 nucleotides: TGCAGCGACGCGACCTGGGACGGCCCAAACTATGGCTACACCTTC. It is translated as CSDATWDGPNYGYTF.

By sample share, this clonotype is medium-sized. V usage is TRBV5-6 and J usage is TRBJ2-7, with D uncertain. The length of the CDR3 is 15 residues. Trimming pared 1 base from V and 3 bases from J, leaving 14 bases between. CDR1 is SGHDT and CDR2 is YYEEEE in the germline V gene. CDR3: CASSLTPLPSYEQYF. CDR3 sequence (DNA): TGTGCCAGCAGCTTGACTCCGCTCCCCAGCTACGAGCAGTACTTC.

V is TRBV7-2 and J is TRBJ2-3; TRBD2 matches at 11 bases. CDR3 length equals 16 residues. The junction had 8 bases not matched to a gene; V was cut back by 5 bases and J by 4 bases. The germline gives CDR1 SGHTA, CDR2 FQGNSA. CDR3 bases: TGTGCCAGCAGCCGAAATAGCGGGAGGGCCGCAGATACGCAGTATTTT. Protein: CASSRNSGRAADTQYF.

Relative to its sample, this clonotype is medium-sized (0.01 to 0.1%). This rearrangement joins TRBV24-1 to TRBJ2-6; tentatively, D is TRBD1 (6 bases). This CDR3 region has 15 residues. Trimming shortened V by 9 bases and J by 2 bases, and 13 bases separated the two germline ends. Germline values: CDR1 KGHDR, CDR2 SFDVKD. CDR3 sequence: CATSGNRAGANVLTF. CDR3 sequence (DNA): TGTGCCACCTCAGGAAACAGGGCTGGGGCCAACGTCCTGACTTTC.

In this sample, this clonotype is medium-sized. The rearrangement joins TRBV5-1 to TRBJ2-6; D might be TRBD2 (7 bases). The germline V gene encodes CDR1 SGHRS and CDR2 YFSETQ. This CDR3 is 17 amino acids long. With 4 bases removed from V and 2 bases from J, the gap between germline ends came to 16 bases. In DNA form, the CDR3 reads TGCGCCAGCAGCGATTTACAGGGAGGGACTGGGGCCAACGTCCTGACTTTC. Encoded protein: CASSDLQGGTGANVLTF.

This clonotype was seen ten or more times. The V gene is TRBV14, the J gene TRBJ2-5; D gene uncertain. The germline V gene encodes CDR1 SGHDN and CDR2 FVKESK. V was clipped by 1 base and J by 1 base, with 4 bases between them. This CDR3 spans 13 amino acids. The CDR3 loop reads CASSQVRQETQYF. CDR3 DNA sequence: TGTGCCAGCAGCCAAGTGCGCCAAGAGACCCAGTACTTC.

This clonotype has a count of ten or more. The chain is built from TRBV2 and TRBJ2-5; tentative D call: TRBD1 (6 bases). The length of the CDR3 is 12 residues. CDR1 and CDR2 (germline): SNHLY, FYNNEI. V was clipped by 11 bases and J by 5 bases, with 15 bases between them. Here the CDR3 reads CAPTGPGETQYF. The CDR3 region has the DNA TGTGCCCCGACAGGCCCCGGGGAGACCCAGTACTTC.

The rearrangement uses TRBV5-1 and TRBJ2-3, with 11 positions matching TRBD2. J gave up 7 bases and V 3 bases, and 7 bases lay outside the gene matches. Germline assignment: CDR1 SGHRS and CDR2 YFSETQ. This CDR3 is 15 amino acids long. The CDR3 DNA is TGCGCCAGCAGCTCGACTAGCGGGATGGTGAATACGCAGTATTTT. Its protein is CASSSTSGMVNTQYF.

This clonotype qualifies as medium-sized. The chain carries TRBV23-1 and TRBJ1-5; TRBD1 is a possible D gene (5 bases). TRBV23-1 falls under the ORF class, with uncertain function. Trimming shortened V by 0 bases and J by 3 bases, and 18 bases separated the two germline ends. CDR3 length: 18 amino acids. For the CDR3, the DNA is TGCGCCAGCAGTCAATCTAAGGAACAGGCCACCCACAATCAGCCCCAGCATTTT. Translated: CASSQSKEQATHNQPQHF.

This clonotype qualifies as medium-sized. V usage is TRBV12-5 and J usage is TRBJ2-3; D is possibly TRBD1 (5 bases). V dropped 6 bases and J dropped 8 bases, with 12 bases sitting between them. Germline lookup yields CDR1 LGHNT and CDR2 FRNRAP. CDR3 length: 12 amino acids. The CDR3: CASGGARSTQYF. The CDR3 DNA reads TGTGCTAGTGGAGGGGCGAGGAGTACGCAGTATTTT.

This clonotype is labeled medium-sized. J is TRBJ2-5 and V is TRBV5-1; 7 nucleotides match TRBD2. The CDR3 contains 14 residues. Per the germline V gene, CDR1 is SGHRS and CDR2 is YFSETQ. The J segment lost 2 bases and the V segment lost 2 bases, leaving 3 bases of the junction unmatched. Written as DNA, the CDR3 is TGCGCCAGCAGCTTTAGCGGGCGACAAGAGACCCAGTACTTC. Translating it yields CASSFSGRQETQYF. Full variable domain (missing parts from reference TRBV5-1 and TRBJ2-5): KAGVTQTPRYLIKTRGQQVTLSCSPISGHRSVSWYQQTPGQGLQFLFEYFSETQRNKGNFPGRFSGRQFSNSRSEMNVSTLELGDSALYLCASSFSGRQETQYFGPGTRLLVL.

Sample share makes this clonotype medium-sized. This rearrangement joins TRBV5-1 to TRBJ1-2; 9 bases line up with TRBD1. With 2 bases clipped from V and 7 bases from J, the junction kept 3 bases outside the gene matches. Germline V lookup: CDR1 SGHRS, CDR2 YFSETQ. This CDR3 has 13 residues. The DNA of the CDR3 is TGCGCCAGCAGCTTCGGGACAGGGAGTGGCTACACCTTC. Protein sequence: CASSFGTGSGYTF.

This clonotype has at least ten counts. This chain links TRBV27 with TRBJ1-2; D is uncertain. The CDR3 is 14 amino acids. The V gene's germline CDR1 is MNHEY and CDR2 SMNVEV (reference sequence). V was shortened by 0 bases and J by 4 bases, with 9 bases between the two germline ends. The CDR3 nucleotides are TGTGCCAGCAGTTTATCGCGGGGAGGCTATGGCTACACCTTC. Translation gives CASSLSRGGYGYTF.

This clonotype was seen ten or more times. The V and J genes are TRBV19 and TRBJ2-3; TRBD2 agrees at 13 bases. V shed 6 bases and J 5 bases; nucleotides not matched to a gene: 17. The V gene's germline CDR1 is LNHDA and CDR2 SQIVND (reference sequence). CDR3 length equals 19 residues. The CDR3 loop reads CASSRYGLAGAGFVDTQYF. CDR3 DNA sequence: TGTGCCAGTAGCCGATATGGACTAGCGGGAGCTGGTTTTGTAGATACGCAGTATTTT.

By its share, this clonotype is medium-sized. A read error may account for a junction end that differs from germline. The genes are TRBV6-6 and TRBJ2-7, with TRBD2 matching 8 bases. This CDR3 is 11 amino acids long. CDR1 is MNHNY and CDR2 is SVGAGI in the germline V gene (reference sequence). The CDR3 bases are TGTGCCAGCAGTCGGGGGGGAGAAACGGCGTTC. This translates into CASSRGGETAF.

This clonotype ranks as medium-sized. This rearrangement joins TRBV3-1 to TRBJ2-7; a weak D match, TRBD2 (5 bases). CDR3 length equals 18 residues. CDR1 is LGHDT, CDR2 YNNKEL, per germline (reference sequence). V was clipped by 2 bases and J by 0 bases, with 20 bases between them. The CDR3 here is CASSQLSGLGPGSYEQYF. Here the CDR3 DNA reads TGTGCCAGCAGCCAATTGTCGGGGTTAGGACCGGGCTCCTACGAGCAGTACTTC.

This clonotype came up many times. A much larger clone differs by one base, so this may be a read error. V gene TRBV20-1 combines with J gene TRBJ1-5; D is undetermined. Per the germline V gene, CDR1 is DFQATT and CDR2 is SNEGSKA (reference sequence). The V gene lost 8 bases and the J gene lost 8 bases, with 16 bases spanning the gap. There are 12 residues in the CDR3. DNA of the CDR3: TGCAGTACTCAACGGCCAAGGGAGCCCCAGCATTTT. It encodes CSTQRPREPQHF.

This clonotype counts as medium-sized. The chain uses TRBV7-9 and TRBJ2-1; D gene uncertain. The ends were cut back, 3 bases at V and 6 bases at J, with 9 bases in the middle. The germline gives CDR1 SEHNR, CDR2 FQNEAQ (reference sequence). The CDR3 runs 13 residues. The CDR3 DNA reads TGTGCCAGCAGCTTTACCTCCGGCAATGAGCAGTTCTTC. Translation: CASSFTSGNEQFF.

This clonotype is deemed large. The V and J genes are TRBV27 and TRBJ1-5; D is ambiguous. Trimming removed 6 bases at V and 0 bases at J, with 12 bases between. Germline values: CDR1 MNHEY, CDR2 SMNVEV (reference sequence). This CDR3 spans 15 amino acids. The CDR3 region is CASRMAGLSNQPQHF. CDR3 in DNA: TGTGCCAGCAGGATGGCAGGTCTTAGCAATCAGCCCCAGCATTTT.

This clonotype showed up many times. The chain combines TRBV27 with TRBJ2-7; 10 bases are a match to TRBD2. The junction had 6 bases not matched to a gene; V was cut back by 3 bases and J by 4 bases. The CDR3 extends over 15 amino acids. Germline CDR1 reads MNHEY; CDR2 reads SMNVEV (reference sequence). The CDR3 loop is CASSFTASGGYEQYF. The CDR3 DNA is TGTGCCAGCAGTTTTACGGCTAGCGGGGGTTACGAGCAGTACTTC.

This clonotype is judged medium-sized. This sequence joins TRBV15 and TRBJ1-6, with D possibly matching TRBD1 (5 bases). The ends were cut back, 3 bases at V and 10 bases at J, with 10 bases in the middle. This CDR3 has 13 residues. Germline-derived CDR1 and CDR2 are LNHNV and YYDKDF (reference sequence). The CDR3 sequence is CATSSRVGSPLHF. CDR3 coding DNA: TGTGCCACCAGCAGCAGGGTCGGCTCACCCCTCCACTTT.

Judged by abundance, this clonotype is medium-sized (0.01 to 0.1%). The V call is TRBV12-3 or TRBV12-4, the J call TRBJ2-3; D is undetermined. Trimming removed 3 bases at V and 0 bases at J, with 10 bases between. CDR3 length equals 15 residues. This chain's CDR3 is CASSFGLGSTDTQYF. The CDR3 coding sequence is TGTGCCAGCAGTTTTGGTCTAGGGAGCACAGATACGCAGTATTTT.